The text below deals with one T cell receptor beta chain. The data stem from a study of control samples from healthy donors and cancer patients. The CDR3 contains 14 residues. Germline CDR1 is LGHDT and CDR2 is YNNKEL (reference sequence). V lost 6 bases, J lost 3 bases, and 4 bases stayed unmatched. TCRdb's table, derived via immunoSEQ multiplex PCR, lists solely in-frame clones and lacks some. The sample records around 68,000 clones, over 80% being singletons. Input material: blood. V gene TRBV3-1 (or the pseudogene TRBV3-2) combines with J gene TRBJ2-2; 7 bases match TRBD1. The receptor comes from a man in his fifties or sixties in good health. The CDR3 sequence: CASRSDRDTGELFF. Written as DNA, the CDR3 is TGTGCCAGCAGATCAGACAGGGACACCGGGGAGCTGTTTTTT.